A single sample is the source of the 15 T cell receptor beta chains below, sequenced in a study of cytomegalovirus exposure and HLA in healthy donors. Use of 60 Vbeta and 13 Jbeta primers characterized the PCR. Method: immunoSEQ multiplex PCR; TCRdb's copy keeps in-frame clones and lacks some. The data contain fewer than 300,000 clones, around 80% of them singletons. Material for sequencing was PBMCs. The receptor set was obtained from a girl aged 2-10 years in good health and CMV-seronegative.

The chain recombines TRBV4-1 with TRBJ1-4; possibly TRBD1 for D (6 bases). From germline, CDR1 is MGHRA and CDR2 YSYEKL. The CDR3 loop spans 16 amino acids. Trimming removed 4 bases from V and 3 bases from J, with 15 bases in between. CDR3 coding DNA: TGCGCCAGCAGCCCGCTTCAGGGGCGGGCTAATGAAAAACTGTTTTTT. Its translation: CASSPLQGRANEKLFF.

This chain links TRBV9 with TRBJ2-1, with D hard to call. CDR1 and CDR2 (germline): SGDLS, YYNGEE. Trimming removed 0 bases at V and 4 bases at J, with 5 bases between. The CDR3 loop spans 13 amino acids. CDR3 bases: TGTGCCAGCAGCGTAGAAATATACAATGAGCAGTTCTTC. It codes for CASSVEIYNEQFF.

The chain joins TRBV2 to TRBJ2-2; no clear D. Germline V gene data show CDR1 as SNHLY and CDR2 as FYNNEI. CDR3 size: 13 residues. The V and J ends lost 8 bases and 0 bases respectively, with 7 bases between them. In DNA, the CDR3 is TGTGCCAGCGAGACACCGAACACCGGGGAGCTGTTTTTT. This encodes CASETPNTGELFF.

The V gene is TRBV9, the J gene TRBJ1-1, with 11 bases aligning to TRBD1. The CDR3 runs to 15 residues. Germline values: CDR1 SGDLS, CDR2 YYNGEE. V lost 0 bases and J lost 5; bases outside the gene matches: 3. The CDR3 loop reads CASSVEDRGQTEAFF. CDR3 coding DNA: TGTGCCAGCAGCGTAGAGGACAGGGGGCAAACTGAAGCTTTCTTT.

The chain combines TRBV4-2 with TRBJ2-7; the D is unclear. The V end was cut by 0 bases, the J end by 1 base, with 7 bases between. There are 14 residues in the CDR3. The germline V gene encodes CDR1 LGHNA and CDR2 YNFKEQ. The CDR3 DNA reads as TGTGCCAGCAGCCAAGAGGCCGCTTCCTACGAGCAGTACTTC. Translated, it gives CASSQEAASYEQYF.

This chain uses TRBV19 with TRBJ2-1, with 13 bases that match TRBD2. CDR1 is LNHDA, CDR2 SQIVND, per germline (reference sequence). This CDR3 region has 15 residues. Trimming took 2 bases from V and 7 from J; bases not matched to a gene: 2. The CDR3 DNA reads TGTGCCAGTAGTATAACTAGCGGGGGGGGGAATGAGCAGTTCTTC. Protein product: CASSITSGGGNEQFF.

This sequence joins TRBV11-1 and TRBJ2-7, with TRBD1 matching 7 bases. Trimming removed 5 bases from V and 6 bases from J; junction bases left unmatched: 13. The CDR3 has 15 residues. CDR1 SGHAT and CDR2 FQDESV come from the germline V gene (reference sequence). The chain's CDR3 is CASSPSDREGSEQYF. In nucleotides, the CDR3 is TGTGCCAGCAGCCCAAGTGACAGGGAAGGGTCCGAGCAGTACTTC.

The chain employs TRBV19 and TRBJ2-1; no definite D call. V was shortened by 0 bases and J by 8 bases, with 8 bases between the two germline ends. This CDR3 is 13 amino acids long. Germline V CDR1 and CDR2: LNHDA, SQIVND (reference sequence). The CDR3 DNA is TGTGCCAGTAGTATAGATGTGTCATATGAGCAGTTCTTC. Its protein is CASSIDVSYEQFF.

The V gene is TRBV2, the J gene TRBJ1-1; TRBD1 is a possible D gene (5 bases). Deletions cut 0 bases from V and 11 bases from J, with 10 bases between. The CDR3 has 12 amino acids. Germline CDR1 is SNHLY and CDR2 is FYNNEI. The CDR3 DNA follows: TGTGCCAGCAGTGAAGCGGGTCGGGGGGCTTTCTTT. Protein sequence: CASSEAGRGAFF. The whole variable domain, remainder taken from reference TRBV2 and TRBJ1-1, is EPEVTQTPSHQVTQMGQEVILRCVPISNHLYFYWYRQILGQKVEFLVSFYNNEISEKSEIFDDQFSVERPDGSNFTLKIRSTKLEDSAMYFCASSEAGRGAFFGQGTRLTVV.

The CDR3 sequence is CATYGGAGLNYEQYF. DNA for the CDR3: TGTGCCACTTACGGAGGAGCGGGGTTAAACTACGAGCAGTACTTC. This rearrangement joins TRBV2 to TRBJ2-7; 7 nucleotides align to TRBD2. V gave up 10 bases and J gave up 3 bases; unmatched junction bases: 15. From germline, CDR1 is SNHLY and CDR2 FYNNEI. The CDR3 contains 15 residues.

The chain couples TRBV10-2 to TRBJ2-3; TRBD2 is a possible D gene (5 bases). The ends were cut back, 8 bases at V and 0 bases at J, with 12 bases in the middle. Germline V CDR1 and CDR2: WSHSY, SAAADI. The CDR3 is made up of 14 amino acids. The CDR3 loop reads CASQRAASTDTQYF. The CDR3 DNA is TGCGCCAGCCAGAGAGCGGCTAGCACAGATACGCAGTATTTT.

V is TRBV14 and J is TRBJ2-7; 15 nucleotides match TRBD2. V was pared by 4 bases and J by 6 bases, with 4 bases of the junction left unmatched. This CDR3 is 15 amino acids long. Germline-derived CDR1 and CDR2 are SGHDN and FVKESK. The CDR3 nucleotides are TGTGCCAGCAGCCCCGGACTAGCGGGAGGGGCCGAGCAGTACTTC. Amino acids: CASSPGLAGGAEQYF.

This clone was seen a few times. The chain joins TRBV10-3 to TRBJ2-3, with D tentatively TRBD2 (6 bases). The CDR3 runs 13 residues. In germline, CDR1 is ENHRY, CDR2 SYGVKD. Trimming stripped 0 bases from V and 9 bases from J, with 10 bases between. The CDR3 spells CAISESNRETQYF. Written as DNA, the CDR3 is TGTGCCATCAGTGAGTCGAACCGGGAGACGCAGTATTTT.

This chain joins TRBV28 and TRBJ1-6; D unclear. The length of the CDR3 is 15 residues. The V gene's germline CDR1 is MDHEN and CDR2 SYDVKM. The V end lost 7 bases, the J end lost 0 bases, and 10 bases lay between the germline ends. CDR3 DNA: TGTGCCAGCAACTCACCGAGCTCCTATAATTCACCCCTCCACTTT. This translates into CASNSPSSYNSPLHF.

The chain combines TRBV7-2 with TRBJ1-4; D remains unclear. CDR1 is SGHTA, CDR2 FQGNSA, per germline. The CDR3 has 17 amino acids. Trimming shortened V by 0 bases and J by 0 bases, and 11 bases separated the two germline ends. This chain's CDR3 is CASSLARANPTNEKLFF. CDR3 DNA sequence: TGTGCCAGCAGCTTAGCGCGGGCCAACCCAACTAATGAAAAACTGTTTTTT.